Listed here are 26 T cell receptor beta chains from one sample, sequenced in a study of CD8+ T cells in alopecia areata. Extracted RNA was reverse transcribed into cDNA, the sequencing template. Data came from immunoSEQ multiplex PCR; TCRdb stores just in-frame clones and leaves some out. Of 100,000 to 120,000 clones listed, approximately 59% are singletons. Source material: CD8+ T cells sorted from blood. The receptor source for this set is a human donor in good health.

The chain uses TRBV29-1 and TRBJ2-3, with D tentatively TRBD2 (5 bases). CDR1 is SQVTM, CDR2 ANQGSEA, per germline. Trimming shortened V by 3 bases and J by 1 base, and 11 bases separated the two germline ends. The CDR3 length is 14 residues. The CDR3: CSVDGERGTDTQYF. CDR3 nucleotide sequence: TGCAGCGTTGACGGGGAGAGGGGCACAGATACGCAGTATTTT.

In its sample, this clone was seen once. The genes are TRBV7-8 and TRBJ2-5; no reliable D call. Trimming removed 3 bases at V and 3 bases at J, with 11 bases between. CDR3 length: 14 residues. In germline, CDR1 is SGHVS, CDR2 FQNEAQ. The CDR3 region has the DNA TGTGCCAGCAGCTTGTTGGGCGTCAAAGAGACCCAGTACTTC. Translating it yields CASSLLGVKETQYF.

The chain couples TRBV2 to TRBJ2-5; 9 nucleotides agree with TRBD1. V gave up 6 bases and J gave up 5 bases; unmatched junction bases: 10. Germline-derived CDR1 and CDR2 are SNHLY and FYNNEI. The CDR3 totals 15 residues. CDR3 bases: TGTGCCAGCAGCCGGGTGGGGACAGGGAGGGAGACCCAGTACTTC. Protein: CASSRVGTGRETQYF.

This clone appeared a few times. This chain uses TRBV4-3 with TRBJ2-1; D is undetermined. With 0 bases removed from V and 5 bases from J, the gap between germline ends came to 14 bases. Germline CDR1 and CDR2: LGHNA and YSLEER. This CDR3 spans 16 amino acids. CDR3 DNA: TGCGCCAGCAGCCAAGAGGCAGTGCGGTGGGACAATGAGCAGTTCTTC. Residues: CASSQEAVRWDNEQFF.

This clone was seen just once. The genes are TRBV4-2 and TRBJ2-3; 8 bases line up with TRBD2. CDR1 and CDR2 from the germline V gene are LGHNA and YNFKEQ. The CDR3 runs to 16 residues. With V trimmed by 3 bases and J by 0 bases, 5 bases remained unmatched. This CDR3 reads CASSHHSGSSTDTQYF. Here the CDR3 DNA reads TGTGCCAGCAGCCATCACAGCGGGAGTAGCACAGATACGCAGTATTTT.

V gene TRBV13 combines with J gene TRBJ2-3, with 12 bases fitting TRBD2. The V segment lost 4 bases and the J segment 2 bases; nucleotides outside the gene matches: 4. CDR1 and CDR2 (germline): PRHDT, FYEKMQ (reference sequence). CDR3 length equals 16 residues. Here the CDR3 DNA reads TGTGCCAGCAGCTCCCGACTAGCGGGGGACACAGATACGCAGTATTTT. Amino acid sequence: CASSSRLAGDTDTQYF.

The chain joins TRBV7-8 to TRBJ2-1; 11 bases map to TRBD2. Germline lookup yields CDR1 SGHVS and CDR2 FQNEAQ. The CDR3 is 17 residues long. With 4 bases clipped from V and 7 bases from J, the junction kept 12 bases outside the gene matches. The CDR3 DNA follows: TGTGCCAGCAGCTATGTGGCTAGCGGGGGGAAATTTAATGAGCAGTTCTTC. Translated, it gives CASSYVASGGKFNEQFF. Based on the CDR3 plus reference TRBV7-8 and TRBJ2-1, the full variable domain is GAGVSQSPRYKVAKRGQDVALRCDPISGHVSLFWYQQALGQGPEFLTYFQNEAQLDKSGLPSDRFFAERPEGSVSTLKIQRTQQEDSAVYLCASSYVASGGKFNEQFFGPGTRLTVL.

V is TRBV29-1 and J is TRBJ2-2; D uncertain. Trimming cost V 4 bases and J 8 bases, with 20 bases left between them. CDR1 and CDR2 (germline): SQVTM, ANQGSEA. The CDR3 is 15 amino acids. For the CDR3, the DNA is TGCAGCGTTGGTCCCGAAGGGTACGGGTCAGGGGAGCTGTTTTTT. Its protein is CSVGPEGYGSGELFF.

The chain uses TRBV7-8 and TRBJ2-1, with D possibly matching TRBD2 (7 bases). The V and J ends lost 6 bases and 7 bases respectively, with 19 bases between them. The V gene's germline CDR1 is SGHVS and CDR2 FQNEAQ. CDR3 size: 15 residues. CDR3 protein: CASRTRGGAGNEQFF. The CDR3 coding sequence is TGTGCCAGCAGGACTAGAGGGGGGGCGGGAAATGAGCAGTTCTTC.

V is TRBV13 and J is TRBJ1-1, with TRBD1 as a possible D gene (5 bases). In germline, CDR1 is PRHDT, CDR2 FYEKMQ (reference sequence). Trimming shortened V by 5 bases and J by 8 bases, and 12 bases separated the two germline ends. The length of the CDR3 is 12 residues. The CDR3 DNA reads as TGTGCCAGCAGCGCCGGAGGGGACGAAGCTTTCTTT. Encoded protein: CASSAGGDEAFF.

This chain joins TRBV7-6 and TRBJ2-7, with D possibly TRBD2 on 5 matching bases. The CDR3 has 13 residues. V was shortened by 1 base and J by 5 bases, with 9 bases between the two germline ends. The germline V gene encodes CDR1 SGHVS and CDR2 FNYEAQ. CDR3 nucleotide sequence: TGTGCCAGCAGCTTAGTCCCAGCGGACGAGCAGTACTTC. Amino acids: CASSLVPADEQYF.

V usage is TRBV5-1 and J usage is TRBJ2-7; D perhaps matches TRBD1 (6 bases). The CDR3 is 16 residues long. Germline V gene lookup returns CDR1 SGHRS and CDR2 YFSETQ. Trimming cost V 0 bases and J 3 bases, with 16 bases left between them. The CDR3 sequence is CASSLGLLLGGYEQYF. The CDR3 DNA is TGCGCCAGCAGCTTGGGACTCCTACTAGGGGGCTACGAGCAGTACTTC.

The chain couples TRBV7-8 to TRBJ2-1; 9 bases match TRBD1. Per germline, CDR1 SGHVS and CDR2 FQNEAQ. V shed 0 bases, J shed 9 bases, and the junction held 6 bases outside the gene matches. This CDR3 is built from 15 residues. CDR3 protein: CASSLAGDRESEQFF. CDR3 coding DNA: TGTGCCAGCAGCTTAGCGGGGGACAGGGAAAGTGAGCAGTTCTTC.

The chain is built from TRBV9 and TRBJ2-7; the D is unclear. CDR3 size: 13 residues. From germline, CDR1 is SGDLS and CDR2 YYNGEE. Between the trimmed V and J ends, which lost 0 bases and 6 bases, there was a span of 10 bases. For the CDR3, the DNA is TGTGCCAGCAGCGTAGGCACAGCTGGCGAGCAGTACTTC. Its translation: CASSVGTAGEQYF.

This clone is a singleton in its sample. The chain links TRBV28 to TRBJ1-2; D gene uncertain. Per the germline V gene, CDR1 is MDHEN and CDR2 is SYDVKM. V was pared by 10 bases and J by 5 bases, with 8 bases between. The CDR3 covers 10 residues. CDR3 residues: CATEGYGYTF. Written as DNA, the CDR3 is TGTGCCACCGAGGGTTATGGCTACACCTTC.

The chain carries TRBV4-3 and TRBJ2-5; D remains ambiguous. The end of the DNA is better explained by TRBJ2-7, so the J call may be wrong. Germline CDR1 is LGHNA and CDR2 is YSLEER. CDR3 length: 15 residues. The CDR3 spells CASSQDRGRTYEQYF. CDR3 nucleotides: TGCGCCAGCAGCCAAGATCGCGGACGGACCTACGAGCAGTACTTC.

This clone was counted once. The chain combines TRBV5-6 with TRBJ2-7; D unclear. Germline V lookup: CDR1 SGHDT, CDR2 YYEEEE. The CDR3 consists of 11 residues. Trimming cost V 0 bases and J 5 bases, with 3 bases left between them. The CDR3 sequence is CASSLDHEQYF. The CDR3 nucleotides read TGTGCCAGCAGCTTGGATCACGAGCAGTACTTC.

The chain links TRBV4-2 to TRBJ2-3, with TRBD2 matching over 11 bases. The ends lost 3 bases at V and 3 bases at J; junction bases unmatched: 5. This CDR3 spans 16 amino acids. Germline CDR1 reads LGHNA; CDR2 reads YNFKEQ. Here the CDR3 DNA reads TGTGCCAGCAGCCAGGTAGCGGGGGGGCCTACAGATACGCAGTATTTT. Translated, it gives CASSQVAGGPTDTQYF.

This clone was observed a handful of times. J is TRBJ2-3 and V is TRBV5-6; D is possibly TRBD2 (5 bases). Deletions cut 4 bases from V and 3 bases from J, with 12 bases between. This CDR3 has 14 amino acids. The germline V gene encodes CDR1 SGHDT and CDR2 YYEEEE. The CDR3 DNA sequence: TGTGCCAGCAGCCAGGACTTTTGGACAGATACGCAGTATTTT. Its protein product is CASSQDFWTDTQYF. Looking up the rest from reference TRBV5-6 and TRBJ2-3 gives the full variable domain: DAGVTQSPTHLIKTRGQQVTLRCSPKSGHDTVSWYQQALGQGPQFIFQYYEEEERQRGNFPDRFSGHQFPNYSSELNVNALLLGDSALYLCASSQDFWTDTQYFGPGTRLTVL.

The chain is built from TRBV18 and TRBJ1-2; TRBD1 is a possible D gene (5 bases). CDR3 length equals 13 residues. Germline CDR1 reads KGHSH; CDR2 reads LQKENI. The germline V and J ends were trimmed by 2 bases and 8 bases, with 12 bases remaining between them. CDR3 nucleotide sequence: TGTGCCAGCTCACCAGTCCGCCAGGGAGGCTACACCTTC. The encoded protein is CASSPVRQGGYTF.

This clone came up a few times. The CDR3 reads CASSFGSYEQYF. The CDR3 bases are TGTGCCAGCAGTTTTGGGTCCTACGAGCAGTACTTC. This chain links TRBV28 with TRBJ2-7; D ambiguous. V was shortened by 3 bases and J by 1 base, with 4 bases between the two germline ends. From germline, CDR1 is MDHEN and CDR2 SYDVKM. The CDR3 is 12 amino acids.

This clone came up a few times. The chain uses TRBV23-1 and TRBJ1-5, with 7 bases that match TRBD1. TRBV23-1 is filed as an ORF, its function uncertain. The length of the CDR3 is 16 residues. Trimming cost V 3 bases and J 7 bases; bases outside gene matches: 12. CDR3 sequence: CASSQTLDRVEQPQHF. Here the CDR3 DNA reads TGCGCCAGCAGTCAGACCCTTGACAGGGTGGAACAGCCCCAGCATTTT.

This rearrangement joins TRBV5-6 to TRBJ2-2; 8 nucleotides agree with TRBD1. The V gene's germline CDR1 is SGHDT and CDR2 YYEEEE. The V and J ends lost 4 bases and 6 bases, in that order; junction bases with no gene match: 8. The CDR3 is 15 amino acids. Here the CDR3 DNA reads TGTGCCAGCAGCATCGGACAGGGCGCGGCCGGGGAGCTGTTTTTT. Translation gives CASSIGQGAAGELFF.

For the CDR3, the DNA is TGTGCCAGCAGCTCCTCGGGGTCCCACTCCTACGAGCAGTACTTC. Amino acids: CASSSSGSHSYEQYF. This sequence joins TRBV9 and TRBJ2-7; TRBD2 is a possible D gene (5 bases). This CDR3 contains 15 residues. CDR1 is SGDLS and CDR2 is YYNGEE in the germline V gene. V gave up 4 bases and J gave up 0 bases, with 14 bases separating them.

This clone came up a few times. This may come from a read error, since a much larger clone is one base off. This sequence joins TRBV13 and TRBJ1-5, with no clear D. Per the germline V gene, CDR1 is PRHDT and CDR2 is FYEKMQ (reference sequence). Trimming cost V 0 bases and J 5 bases, with 2 bases left between them. The CDR3 totals 12 residues. The CDR3 DNA follows: TGTGCCAGCAGCTTAGGGGATCAGCCCCAGCATTTT. Translating gives CASSLGDQPQHF.

The chain combines TRBV4-1 with TRBJ2-7, with TRBD1 matching over 7 bases. The junction had 4 bases not matched to a gene; V was cut back by 1 base and J by 4 bases. The CDR3 is 14 amino acids. Looked up from germline, CDR1 is MGHRA and CDR2 is YSYEKL. The CDR3 sequence: CASSQGQGLYEQYF. The CDR3 bases are TGCGCCAGCAGCCAAGGACAGGGTTTATACGAGCAGTACTTC.